This T cell receptor (beta chain) comes out of a study of blood T cell repertoires in COVID-19. The overall study: Samples taken during acute and convalescent COVID-19 were collected in the United States, Italy and Spain. Sample material is recorded as cDNA or gDNA derived from T cells, B-cell-depleted T cells, or PBMCs.

Germline loops: CDR1 SGHDT, CDR2 YYEEEE. V dropped 0 bases and J dropped 6; count of bases not matched to a gene: 2. There are 14 residues in the CDR3. Only in-frame clones appear in the TCRdb table, and some are missing; sequencing was by immunoSEQ multiplex PCR. The sample includes 200,000 to 250,000 clones, 84% of them seen just once. The chain recombines TRBV5-6 with TRBJ2-1; 8 positions agree with TRBD1. This clonotype was sampled from a woman aged 55-75 years with acute or convalescent COVID-19. Sequenced sample: peripheral blood. The CDR3 loop reads CASSLGDRGNEQFF. The CDR3 DNA sequence: TGTGCCAGCAGCTTGGGTGACAGGGGCAATGAGCAGTTCTTC.